One sample yielded the 20 T cell receptor beta chains listed below, sequenced in a study of control samples from healthy donors and cancer patients. Data came from immunoSEQ multiplex PCR; TCRdb stores just in-frame clones and leaves some out. This sample has about 92,000 clones, with approximately 82% found just once. Material: blood. These receptors all come from a woman aged 60 to 75 in good health.

The J gene is TRBJ1-2, the V gene TRBV7-9; TRBD1 matches 7 bases. The V gene's germline CDR1 is SEHNR and CDR2 FQNEAQ (reference sequence). CDR3 length equals 14 residues. V lost 1 base to trimming and J lost 6 bases; unmatched junction nucleotides: 5. For the CDR3, the DNA is TGTGCCAGCAGCTTAGGGGCAACAGGGGATGGCTACACCTTC. Encoded protein: CASSLGATGDGYTF.

The chain combines TRBV29-1 with TRBJ2-7, with no clear D. The CDR3 length is 12 residues. From germline, CDR1 is SQVTM and CDR2 ANQGSEA. Trimming removed 5 bases at V and 2 bases at J, with 10 bases between. CDR3 in amino acids: CSVPGPTYEQYF. CDR3 coding DNA: TGCAGCGTTCCCGGACCAACCTACGAGCAGTACTTC.

V usage is TRBV28 and J usage is TRBJ1-6; D not resolved. Germline CDR1 and CDR2: MDHEN and SYDVKM. V shed 1 base and J shed 6 bases, with 1 base lying between them. The CDR3 has 12 residues. CDR3 sequence: CASSLSNSPLHF. CDR3 DNA: TGTGCCAGCAGTTTATCTAATTCACCCCTCCACTTT.

The genes are TRBV10-3 and TRBJ2-2; the D gene could be TRBD1 or TRBD2 (5 bases each). Germline V gene data show CDR1 as ENHRY and CDR2 as SYGVKD. The V end lost 8 bases, the J end lost 5 bases, and 18 bases lay between the germline ends. The CDR3 has 15 amino acids. This chain's CDR3 is CAISSGTEGTGELFF. Here the CDR3 DNA reads TGTGCCATCTCGTCCGGGACGGAAGGGACCGGGGAGCTGTTTTTT.

In DNA form, the CDR3 reads TGTGCCAGCTCTCCGGGACAGACTAGCACAGATACGCAGTATTTT. Translated, it gives CASSPGQTSTDTQYF. The V and J genes are TRBV18 and TRBJ2-3; 7 bases map to TRBD1. V shed 6 bases, J shed 0 bases, and the junction held 6 bases outside the gene matches. This CDR3 is 15 amino acids long. The germline gives CDR1 KGHSH, CDR2 LQKENI.

V and J are TRBV13 and TRBJ1-1, with no clear D. Germline CDR1 reads PRHDT; CDR2 reads FYEKMQ (reference sequence). V lost 2 bases and J lost 3, with 22 bases in between. CDR3 size: 18 residues. CDR3 loop: CASSLTFRPTFRDTEAFF. CDR3 in DNA: TGTGCCAGCAGCTTAACTTTTCGGCCCACCTTTAGGGACACTGAAGCTTTCTTT.

The chain couples TRBV11-2 to TRBJ1-6; D possibly corresponds to TRBD1 (6 bases). The length of the CDR3 is 16 residues. Per the germline V gene, CDR1 is SGHAT and CDR2 is FQNNGV. Trimming took off 6 bases at V and 10 bases at J, with 22 bases between the two ends. The CDR3 here is CASSLVASGAYSPLHF. CDR3 in DNA: TGTGCCAGCAGTCTCGTTGCGTCGGGGGCATACTCACCCCTCCACTTT.

The chain links TRBV6-5 to TRBJ1-5, with D unresolved. V lost 5 bases and J 6 bases, leaving 14 bases between the germline ends. This CDR3 spans 14 amino acids. Germline V gene data show CDR1 as MNHEY and CDR2 as SVGAGI. As DNA, the CDR3 is TGTGCCAGCAGTCTATCGATGACCGGTCAGCCCCAGCATTTT. Translation: CASSLSMTGQPQHF.

The chain carries TRBV10-1 and TRBJ2-1; possibly TRBD1 for D (5 bases). CDR1 is WNHNN and CDR2 is SYGVQD in the germline V gene (reference sequence). Trimming left V 3 bases short and J 10 bases short, with 13 bases between. This CDR3 region has 13 residues. This CDR3 is CASSDAREGEQFF. Here the CDR3 DNA reads TGCGCCAGCAGTGACGCCAGGGAAGGGGAGCAGTTCTTC.

The sample holds one count of this clone. J is TRBJ2-2 and V is TRBV2; weak D call: TRBD1 (6 bases). The CDR3 contains 12 residues. In germline, CDR1 is SNHLY, CDR2 FYNNEI. Trimming took 7 bases from V and 5 from J, leaving 8 bases between them. The CDR3 reads CASNRVTGELFF. In nucleotides, the CDR3 is TGTGCCAGCAACAGGGTAACCGGGGAGCTGTTTTTT.

V usage is TRBV11-2 and J usage is TRBJ2-1; the D call may be TRBD1 or TRBD2 (5 bases each). Trimming cost V 3 bases and J 9 bases, with 9 bases left between them. There are 12 residues in the CDR3. Germline-derived CDR1 and CDR2 are SGHAT and FQNNGV. As DNA, the CDR3 is TGTGCCAGCAGCTTGGGGACGGGTGAGCAGTTCTTC. Its protein is CASSLGTGEQFF.

The V and J genes are TRBV9 and TRBJ1-2, with D possibly matching TRBD1 (5 bases). Trimming stripped 4 bases from V and 0 bases from J, with 19 bases between. The CDR3 sequence is 17 residues long. Germline CDR1 is SGDLS and CDR2 is YYNGEE. This CDR3 is CASSPGGDLLTNYGYTF. The CDR3 nucleotides read TGTGCCAGCAGCCCCGGGGGGGACCTCCTTACTAACTATGGCTACACCTTC. The entire variable domain, with the rest obtained from reference TRBV9 and TRBJ1-2, is as follows: DSGVTQTPKHLITATGQRVTLRCSPRSGDLSVYWYQQSLDQGLQFLIQYYNGEERAKGNILERFSAQQFPDLHSELNLSSLELGDSALYFCASSPGGDLLTNYGYTFGSGTRLTVV.

In its sample, this clone ranks as medium-sized. The chain is built from TRBV27 and TRBJ2-5; 10 bases map to TRBD1. Germline lookup yields CDR1 MNHEY and CDR2 SMNVEV (reference sequence). The CDR3 length is 13 residues. Trimming removed 6 bases from V and 5 bases from J; junction bases left unmatched: 3. This CDR3 is CASSDRGLETQYF. The CDR3 DNA reads TGTGCCAGCAGCGACAGGGGGCTGGAGACCCAGTACTTC.

The CDR3 here is CASRTTVYSNQPQHF. The CDR3 DNA reads TGTGCCAGCCGAACTACAGTTTATAGCAATCAGCCCCAGCATTTT. The chain couples TRBV6-5 to TRBJ1-5; D ambiguous. V was shortened by 8 bases and J by 0 bases, with 14 bases between the two germline ends. Germline CDR1 is MNHEY and CDR2 is SVGAGI. The CDR3 has 15 amino acids.

This chain connects TRBV2 to TRBJ2-1; TRBD1 or TRBD2 may be the D gene (6 bases each). This CDR3 is 16 amino acids long. CDR1 is SNHLY, CDR2 FYNNEI, per germline. Between the trimmed V and J ends, which lost 2 bases and 3 bases, there was a span of 14 bases. In DNA, the CDR3 is TGTGCCAGCAGTGAAATCGGGGGCAGAGGCTACAATGAGCAGTTCTTC. Its translation is CASSEIGGRGYNEQFF.

The rearrangement uses TRBV19 and TRBJ2-5; 10 nucleotides match TRBD2. The junction had 5 bases not matched to a gene; V was cut back by 6 bases and J by 4 bases. Germline CDR1 and CDR2: LNHDA and SQIVND (reference sequence). The CDR3 spans 14 residues. CDR3 amino acids: CASSPSGSPETQYF. The CDR3 bases are TGTGCCAGTAGCCCTAGCGGGAGTCCAGAGACCCAGTACTTC.

The chain recombines TRBV4-1 with TRBJ1-1; maybe TRBD1 (5 bases). CDR1 is MGHRA and CDR2 is YSYEKL in the germline V gene. V lost 3 bases, J lost 1 base, and 12 bases lay in between. This CDR3 spans 15 amino acids. Here the CDR3 reads CASSQAGLGNTEAFF. In nucleotides, the CDR3 is TGCGCCAGCAGCCAGGCAGGGTTGGGGAACACTGAAGCTTTCTTT.

The chain uses TRBV3-1 (or the pseudogene TRBV3-2) and TRBJ1-2, with D hard to call. Trimming removed 1 base from V and 4 bases from J, with 4 bases in between. Germline CDR1 and CDR2: LGHDT and YNNKEL (reference sequence). The CDR3 is 12 residues long. The CDR3 is CASSQGGYGYTF. The CDR3 DNA reads as TGTGCCAGCAGCCAAGGCGGCTATGGCTACACCTTC.

The chain joins TRBV28 to TRBJ2-7, with 8 bases matching TRBD2. The germline CDR1 and CDR2 sequences are MDHEN and SYDVKM. The CDR3 has 16 residues. V lost 3 bases and J lost 0; bases outside the gene matches: 7. In nucleotides, the CDR3 is TGTGCCAGCAGTTTGGCCGGTACTAGCGGCTCCTACGAGCAGTACTTC. Amino acids: CASSLAGTSGSYEQYF.

The chain has TRBV6-6 and TRBJ2-1; D may be TRBD1 or TRBD2 (5 bases each). V was pared by 7 bases and J by 2 bases, with 12 bases between. Germline-derived CDR1 and CDR2 are MNHNY and SVGAGI (reference sequence). This CDR3 comprises 14 residues. The CDR3 coding sequence is TGTGCCAGCAAGGGGACCCAAACCTACAATGAGCAGTTCTTC. It specifies CASKGTQTYNEQFF.